Included here is one T cell receptor beta chain sequence, with context. Its specificity is not known. These data originate in a study of vaccination effects on CD4 cells after COVID-19. About the research overall: CD4+ T cells specific for antigen were expanded with viral peptide pools by the ViraFEST assay before sequencing. Each culture well received a few million PBMC. These cells were then cultured in IMDM with approximately 9.8 IU/ml IL-2 and 9 to 10 ug/ml peptides.

Upon completion of about 10 days in culture, CD4+ T cells were isolated. The J segment lost 1 base and the V segment lost 4 bases, leaving 5 bases of the junction unmatched. Germline V gives CDR1 SGHKS, CDR2 YYEKEE (reference sequence). The CDR3 length is 15 residues. Overall study results and limits: There was only 1 of 255 vaccine-induced clones in healthy vaccinees that cross-reacted with common cold coronaviruses.

Assay used: immunoSEQ multiplex PCR; TCRdb lists only in-frame clones, some missing. The data contain around 70,000 clones, around 77% of them singletons. Specimen: CD4+ T cells from PBMCs cultured without peptide, collected before COVID-19 vaccination. This rearrangement joins TRBV5-5 to TRBJ2-4; 7 bases are shared with TRBD1. The receptor's source is a human donor who received a COVID-19 vaccine. For the CDR3, the DNA is TGTGCCAGCAGCACAGGACAGGTGGCCAAAAACATTCAGTACTTC. It codes for CASSTGQVAKNIQYF.